Sequencing of this T cell receptor beta chain was carried out in a study of spatial heterogeneity in lung cancer. Study-wide context: The mean occurrence of each unique TCR and UMI combination in raw reads exceeded nine.

There are many counts of this clonotype. The CDR3 runs 14 residues. V was clipped by 6 bases and J by 1 base, with 9 bases between them. The germline V gene encodes CDR1 MNHEY and CDR2 SVGAGI. Unique molecular identifiers, one per molecule, were present on every TCR cDNA molecule. One entry per CDR3 protein, called by TCRdb with MiXCR from the 5' RACE reads. The table has under 30,000 distinct CDR3 sequences, 6% seen once. Documented time point: blood at routine non-recurrence follow-up after resection. Researchers sequenced whole RNA taken from tumor, nontumor lung or frozen PBMC without sorting. The clonotype was recovered from a male donor with early-stage non-small cell lung cancer. The J gene is TRBJ2-2, the V gene TRBV6-5, with D perhaps TRBD1 (5 bases). Here the sequenced sample was PBMCs, taken at follow-up. As DNA, the CDR3 is TGTGCCAGCAGATTGACAGTGAACACCGGGGAGCTGTTTTTT. It translates to CASRLTVNTGELFF.